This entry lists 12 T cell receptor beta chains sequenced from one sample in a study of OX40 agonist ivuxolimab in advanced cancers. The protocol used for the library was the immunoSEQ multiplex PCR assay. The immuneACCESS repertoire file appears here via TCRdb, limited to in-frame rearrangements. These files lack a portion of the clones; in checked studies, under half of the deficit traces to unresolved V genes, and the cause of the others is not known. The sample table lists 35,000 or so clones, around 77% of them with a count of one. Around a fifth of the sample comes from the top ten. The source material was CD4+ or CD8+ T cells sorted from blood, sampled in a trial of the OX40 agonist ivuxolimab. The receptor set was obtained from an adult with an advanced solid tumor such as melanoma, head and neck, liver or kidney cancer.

The CDR3 reads CASSVAGSLEETQYF. DNA of the CDR3: TGTGCCAGCAGCGTAGCGGGTAGCCTTGAAGAGACCCAGTACTTC. The chain combines TRBV9 with TRBJ2-5; D gene uncertain. Germline CDR1 is SGDLS and CDR2 is YYNGEE. The CDR3 consists of 15 residues. The V and J ends lost 0 bases and 3 bases respectively, with 12 bases between them.

The CDR3 DNA reads TGTGCCAGCAGCTACGGAGGCGGGTTCGGCTACACCTTC. It specifies CASSYGGGFGYTF. The rearrangement links TRBV6-5 to TRBJ1-2; D call uncertain. Per the germline V gene, CDR1 is MNHEY and CDR2 is SVGAGI. V was pared by 6 bases and J by 8 bases, with 16 bases between. The CDR3 is made up of 13 amino acids.

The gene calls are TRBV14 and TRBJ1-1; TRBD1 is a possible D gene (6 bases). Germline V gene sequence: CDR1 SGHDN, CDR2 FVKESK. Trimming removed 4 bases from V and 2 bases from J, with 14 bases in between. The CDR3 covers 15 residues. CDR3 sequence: CASSPRTVFNTEAFF. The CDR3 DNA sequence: TGTGCCAGCAGCCCACGGACAGTTTTTAACACTGAAGCTTTCTTT.

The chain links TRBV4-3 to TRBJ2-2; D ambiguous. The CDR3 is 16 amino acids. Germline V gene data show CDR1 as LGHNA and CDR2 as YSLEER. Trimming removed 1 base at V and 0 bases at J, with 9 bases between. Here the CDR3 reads CASSQGSSANTGELFF. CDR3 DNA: TGCGCCAGCAGCCAAGGCAGCTCTGCGAACACCGGGGAGCTGTTTTTT.

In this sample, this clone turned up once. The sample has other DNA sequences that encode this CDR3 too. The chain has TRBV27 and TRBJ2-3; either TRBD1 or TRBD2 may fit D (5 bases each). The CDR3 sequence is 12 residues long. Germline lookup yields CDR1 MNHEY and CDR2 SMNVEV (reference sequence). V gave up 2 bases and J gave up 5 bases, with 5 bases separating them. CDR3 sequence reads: CASSLGGDTQYF. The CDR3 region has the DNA TGTGCCAGCAGTTTAGGGGGAGATACGCAGTATTTT.

CDR3 protein: CSVVAGAGGYTF. DNA for the CDR3: TGCAGCGTTGTTGCGGGGGCCGGTGGCTACACCTTC. The rearrangement joins TRBV29-1 to TRBJ1-2; maybe TRBD1 (6 bases). Germline V CDR1 and CDR2: SQVTM, ANQGSEA. V was clipped by 4 bases and J by 7 bases, with 13 bases between them. The CDR3 extends over 12 amino acids.

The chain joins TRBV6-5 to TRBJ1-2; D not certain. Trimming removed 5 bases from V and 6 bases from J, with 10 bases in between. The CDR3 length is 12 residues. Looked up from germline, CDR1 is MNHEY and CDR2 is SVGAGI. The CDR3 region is CASSEQQDGYTF. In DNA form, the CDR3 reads TGTGCCAGCAGTGAACAGCAGGATGGCTACACCTTC.

The CDR3 loop is CASSARDTRGYGYTF. The CDR3 nucleotides are TGTGCCAGCAGCGCACGGGACACCCGAGGTTATGGCTACACCTTC. The rearrangement links TRBV7-2 to TRBJ1-2; possible D gene TRBD1, 6 bases. Germline V gives CDR1 SGHTA, CDR2 FQGNSA. The CDR3 has 15 amino acids. Between the trimmed V and J ends, which lost 5 bases and 5 bases, there was a span of 18 bases.

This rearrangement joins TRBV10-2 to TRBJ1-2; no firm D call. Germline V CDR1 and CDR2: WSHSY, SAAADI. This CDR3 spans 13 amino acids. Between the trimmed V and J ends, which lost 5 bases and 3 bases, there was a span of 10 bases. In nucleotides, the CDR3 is TGCGCCAGCAGTTCGACCTCAGACTATGGCTACACCTTC. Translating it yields CASSSTSDYGYTF.

The CDR3 DNA sequence: TGCGCCAGCAGCTTCAGCACCAGGAATGCCGGGGAGCTGTTTTTT. Translated: CASSFSTRNAGELFF. The chain combines TRBV4-1 with TRBJ2-2; no reliable D call. V lost 5 bases and J 6 bases, leaving 16 bases between the germline ends. Germline V gives CDR1 MGHRA, CDR2 YSYEKL. The CDR3 totals 15 residues.

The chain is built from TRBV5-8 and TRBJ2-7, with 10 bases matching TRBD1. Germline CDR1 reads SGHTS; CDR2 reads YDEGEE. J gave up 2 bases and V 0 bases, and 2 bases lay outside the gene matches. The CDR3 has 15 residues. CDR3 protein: CASSLGGQGAYEQYF. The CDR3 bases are TGTGCCAGCAGCTTGGGAGGACAGGGGGCCTACGAGCAGTACTTC.

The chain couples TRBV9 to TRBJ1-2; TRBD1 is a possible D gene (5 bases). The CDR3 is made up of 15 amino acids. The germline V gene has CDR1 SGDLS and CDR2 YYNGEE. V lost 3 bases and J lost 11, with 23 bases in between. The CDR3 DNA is TGTGCCAGCAGCGCCTCAGACAGCGTGGGGTGGGCTTACACCTTC. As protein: CASSASDSVGWAYTF.